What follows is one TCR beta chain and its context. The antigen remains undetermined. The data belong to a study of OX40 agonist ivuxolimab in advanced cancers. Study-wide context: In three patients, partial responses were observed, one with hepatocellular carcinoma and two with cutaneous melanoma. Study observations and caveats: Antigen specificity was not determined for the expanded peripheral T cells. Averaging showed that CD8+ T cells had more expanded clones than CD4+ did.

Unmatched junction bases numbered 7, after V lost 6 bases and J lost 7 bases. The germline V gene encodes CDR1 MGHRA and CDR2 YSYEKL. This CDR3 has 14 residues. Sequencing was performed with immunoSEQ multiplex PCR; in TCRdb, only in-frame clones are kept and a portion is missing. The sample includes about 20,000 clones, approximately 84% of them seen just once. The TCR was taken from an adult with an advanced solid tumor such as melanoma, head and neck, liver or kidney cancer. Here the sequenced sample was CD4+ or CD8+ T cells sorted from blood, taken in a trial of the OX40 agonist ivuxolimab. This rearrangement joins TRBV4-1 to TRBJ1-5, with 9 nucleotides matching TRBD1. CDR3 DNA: TGCGCCAGCAGTCAGCGGACAGGGGACCAGCCCCAGCATTTT. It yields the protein CASSQRTGDQPQHF.